The rows below give T cell receptor beta chains drawn from one sample of a study of STAT5B mutations in CD4+ large granular lymphocyte leukemia. The table came from immunoSEQ multiplex PCR; TCRdb's copy has only in-frame clones and leaves some out. The sample lists 5,500 to 6,000 clones; 60% to 80% were seen once. Sequencing was done on a sample of PBMCs. These receptors came from a man at least 80 years old with CD4+ T-cell large granular lymphocyte leukemia. Each CDR3 is given with its conserved first and last residue. D genes are given only for firm matches. Expanded clones get a size class; other rows say once, few or many, or leave the size out.

J | V | D | size | length | DNA | CDR3
TRBJ2-3 | TRBV5-1 | - | once | 12 | TGCGCCAGCAGCTTGGTGAAGAATACGCAGTATTTT | CASSLVKNTQYF
TRBJ2-1 | TRBV6-1 | - | - | 14 | TGTGCCAGCAGTGAATATTCTACCTACAATGAGCAGTTCTTC | CASSEYSTYNEQFF
TRBJ2-3 | TRBV9 | - | few | 15 | TGTGCCAGCAGCGTAGGGGTCGATAGCACAGATACGCAGTATTTT | CASSVGVDSTDTQYF
TRBJ2-5 | TRBV5-1 | TRBD2 | - | 16 | TGCGCCAGCAGCTTGGTGGCTAGCGGGGGGCAAGAGACCCAGTACTTC | CASSLVASGGQETQYF
TRBJ1-4 | TRBV4-1 | - | - | 15 | TGCGCCAGCAGCCAAGGATCTGCCCGGGGCGAAAAACTGTTTTTT | CASSQGSARGEKLFF
TRBJ2-1 | TRBV6-6 | - | - | 12 | TGTGCCAGCAGTACCAGCGGGAATGAGCAGTTCTTC | CASSTSGNEQFF
TRBJ2-3 | TRBV6-1 | - | - | 15 | TGTGCCAGCAGTTTTGTGCTAGAAGGCACAGATACGCAGTATTTT | CASSFVLEGTDTQYF
TRBJ1-2 | TRBV7-2 | TRBD1 | - | 15 | TGTGCCAGCAGCTTAGAAACAGGGGCCCCGGTTGACTACACCTTC | CASSLETGAPVDYTF
TRBJ2-7 | TRBV15 | - | - | 17 | TGTGCCACCAGCAGAGGGCATTCTCAGCGGTCAGCCTACGAGCAGTACTTC | CATSRGHSQRSAYEQYF
TRBJ2-7 | TRBV1 | - | once | 19 | TGCACCAGCAGCCAAGACTTTCATGAACGGGACGGACTAACCTACGAGCAGTACTTC | CTSSQDFHERDGLTYEQYF
TRBJ1-2 | TRBV5-4 | - | - | 15 | TGTGCCAGCAGCTCTAGACAGGTCTACGGCTATGGCTACACCTTC | CASSSRQVYGYGYTF
TRBJ1-2 | TRBV9 | - | - | 16 | TGTGCCAGCAGCGTAGGAAACAGACATACTAACTATGGCTACACCTTC | CASSVGNRHTNYGYTF
TRBJ2-1 | TRBV29-1 | - | few | 13 | TGCAGCGTTGAAGGCCAGGGCAGCAATGAGCAGTTCTTC | CSVEGQGSNEQFF
TRBJ2-7 | TRBV29-1 | - | - | 12 | TGCAGCGGACAGGACAGCTCCTACGAGCAGTACTTC | CSGQDSSYEQYF
TRBJ2-2 | TRBV9 | TRBD2 | few | 17 | TGTGCCAGCAGCGTACCCCGGGGGGGGAGCGTCACCGGGGAGCTGTTTTTT | CASSVPRGGSVTGELFF
TRBJ2-7 | TRBV7-9 | - | large | 13 | TGTGCCGGGTCGGACAGCAGACACTACGAGCAGTACTTC | CAGSDSRHYEQYF
TRBJ2-1 | TRBV7-2 | - | - | 15 | TGTGCCAGCAGCTTACACTCCAGCTCCTACAATGAGCAGTTCTTC | CASSLHSSSYNEQFF